A selection of T cell receptor beta chains follows, all from one sample in a study of cytomegalovirus exposure and HLA in healthy donors. Clones were read by immunoSEQ multiplex PCR, and TCRdb kept only the in-frame ones, dropping some. The sample records about 130,000 clones, 85% to 90% being singletons. The sample taken for sequencing was PBMCs. Receptors were obtained from a woman between 18 and 29 years old in good health and CMV-seronegative. CDR3s include the opening cysteine and the closing phenylalanine or tryptophan. The order of the fields is J gene, clone size, V gene, D gene, CDR3 length, CDR3 DNA, CDR3 protein. The D gene is left open where the match is weak. Size is omitted from some rows. Given values are once, few, many or a class for expanded clones.

j_call: TRBJ2-7
clone_size: once
v_call: TRBV6-6
d_call: TRBD1
cdr3_length: 15
cdr3_nt: TGTGCCAGCAGGGCACAGGGGGGACTCACCTCCGAGCAGTACTTC
cdr3_aa: CASRAQGGLTSEQYF

j_call: TRBJ1-1
clone_size: -
v_call: TRBV13
d_call: TRBD1
cdr3_length: 16
cdr3_nt: TGTGCCAGCAGCTTAACCGGGACAGGGGGTCTCACTGAAGCTTTCTTT
cdr3_aa: CASSLTGTGGLTEAFF

j_call: TRBJ2-1
clone_size: -
v_call: TRBV7-6
d_call: TRBD2
cdr3_length: 15
cdr3_nt: TGTGCCAGCAGCTTAGCACTAGCGGGAGACAATGAGCAGTTCTTC
cdr3_aa: CASSLALAGDNEQFF

j_call: TRBJ2-6
clone_size: -
v_call: TRBV29-1
d_call: -
cdr3_length: 16
cdr3_nt: TGCAGCGTGGAAACAGGGGGGGTATCTGGGGCCAACGTCCTGACTTTC
cdr3_aa: CSVETGGVSGANVLTF

j_call: TRBJ2-5
clone_size: -
v_call: TRBV7-8
d_call: -
cdr3_length: 15
cdr3_nt: TGTGCCAGCAGCACCGGGACTCTCCTCGGGGAGACCCAGTACTTC
cdr3_aa: CASSTGTLLGETQYF

j_call: TRBJ2-7
clone_size: -
v_call: TRBV7-2
d_call: -
cdr3_length: 12
cdr3_nt: TGTGCCAGCAGCTTAACCAGGTACGAGCAGTACTTC
cdr3_aa: CASSLTRYEQYF

j_call: TRBJ2-6
clone_size: -
v_call: TRBV6-5
d_call: -
cdr3_length: 14
cdr3_nt: TGTGCCACCATACGGGGCTCTGGGGCCAACGTCCTGACTTTC
cdr3_aa: CATIRGSGANVLTF

j_call: TRBJ2-5
clone_size: -
v_call: TRBV7-8
d_call: -
cdr3_length: 13
cdr3_nt: TGTGCCAGCAGCTCAGGGTACCAAGAGACCCAGTACTTC
cdr3_aa: CASSSGYQETQYF

j_call: TRBJ1-2
clone_size: -
v_call: TRBV2
d_call: -
cdr3_length: 12
cdr3_nt: TGTGCCAGCAATGGGGAGTTTAATGGCTACACCTTC
cdr3_aa: CASNGEFNGYTF

j_call: TRBJ1-4
clone_size: -
v_call: TRBV25-1
d_call: TRBD1
cdr3_length: 18
cdr3_nt: TGTGCCAGAAACTTCCCCGGGACAGGAGATGCAACTAATGAAAAACTGTTTTTT
cdr3_aa: CARNFPGTGDATNEKLFF

j_call: TRBJ1-2
clone_size: -
v_call: TRBV2
d_call: -
cdr3_length: 12
cdr3_nt: TGTGCCAGCGGGCCAATCGGGGGAGGCTACACCTTC
cdr3_aa: CASGPIGGGYTF

j_call: TRBJ2-4
clone_size: -
v_call: TRBV16
d_call: -
cdr3_length: 14
cdr3_nt: TGTGCCAGCAGCCAAACTACGGGCAAAAACATTCAGTACTTC
cdr3_aa: CASSQTTGKNIQYF

j_call: TRBJ1-2
clone_size: -
v_call: TRBV19
d_call: -
cdr3_length: 14
cdr3_nt: TGTGCCAGTAGTATATATCCGGGGGGCTATGGCTACACCTTC
cdr3_aa: CASSIYPGGYGYTF

j_call: TRBJ2-1
clone_size: -
v_call: TRBV5-1
d_call: TRBD2
cdr3_length: 16
cdr3_nt: TGCGCCAGCAGCCCGGGGAGGGGTAGCTCCTACAATGAGCAGTTCTTC
cdr3_aa: CASSPGRGSSYNEQFF

j_call: TRBJ1-2
clone_size: -
v_call: TRBV30
d_call: -
cdr3_length: 16
cdr3_nt: TGTGCCTGGAGTCGGGAACCGGGGGACGTGAGGTATGGCTACACCTTC
cdr3_aa: CAWSREPGDVRYGYTF

j_call: TRBJ2-7
clone_size: -
v_call: TRBV6-5
d_call: -
cdr3_length: 14
cdr3_nt: TGTGCCAGCGGATTAAGACAGGTAACCTACGAGCAGTACTTC
cdr3_aa: CASGLRQVTYEQYF

j_call: TRBJ2-1
clone_size: -
v_call: TRBV2
d_call: -
cdr3_length: 15
cdr3_nt: TGTGCCAGCAGTGGGCAGGGGGGCTCCTACAATGAGCAGTTCTTC
cdr3_aa: CASSGQGGSYNEQFF

j_call: TRBJ2-5
clone_size: -
v_call: TRBV6-1
d_call: -
cdr3_length: 17
cdr3_nt: TGTGCCAGCAGTGCCAGGGTCCTAGTATACCCTCAAGAGACCCAGTACTTC
cdr3_aa: CASSARVLVYPQETQYF

j_call: TRBJ2-1
clone_size: -
v_call: TRBV11-2
d_call: TRBD1
cdr3_length: 16
cdr3_nt: TGTGCCAGCAGCTCGGTCTGGCAGGGGGCAGGGGATGAGCAGTTCTTC
cdr3_aa: CASSSVWQGAGDEQFF

j_call: TRBJ1-4
clone_size: -
v_call: TRBV12-2
d_call: -
cdr3_length: 14
cdr3_nt: TGTGCCCTACTGGGACACCTAGATAATGAAAAACTGTTTTTT
cdr3_aa: CALLGHLDNEKLFF

j_call: TRBJ2-3
clone_size: few
v_call: TRBV10-3
d_call: -
cdr3_length: 13
cdr3_nt: TGTGCCATCAGAGAACAGGGATCAGATACGCAGTATTTT
cdr3_aa: CAIREQGSDTQYF

j_call: TRBJ2-3
clone_size: -
v_call: TRBV4-1
d_call: -
cdr3_length: 15
cdr3_nt: TGCGCCAGCAGCCAAGACCCAATCGGGTTGGATACGCAGTATTTT
cdr3_aa: CASSQDPIGLDTQYF

j_call: TRBJ1-1
clone_size: -
v_call: TRBV27
d_call: -
cdr3_length: 15
cdr3_nt: TGTGCCAGCAGTTGGGCAGGAGGCCAGAACACTGAAGCTTTCTTT
cdr3_aa: CASSWAGGQNTEAFF

j_call: TRBJ2-1
clone_size: -
v_call: TRBV29-1
d_call: TRBD2
cdr3_length: 14
cdr3_nt: TGCAGCGTTGCGGGAACGGGAGGCTACAATGAGCAGTTCTTC
cdr3_aa: CSVAGTGGYNEQFF

j_call: TRBJ1-2
clone_size: -
v_call: TRBV5-6
d_call: -
cdr3_length: 14
cdr3_nt: TGTGCCAGCAGCTTAGAACAGACTAACTATGGCTACACCTTC
cdr3_aa: CASSLEQTNYGYTF

j_call: TRBJ1-1
clone_size: -
v_call: TRBV6-5
d_call: -
cdr3_length: 14
cdr3_nt: TGTGCCAGCAGTTACGAGACAGGGAACACTGAAGCTTTCTTT
cdr3_aa: CASSYETGNTEAFF

j_call: TRBJ1-4
clone_size: -
v_call: TRBV25-1
d_call: TRBD1
cdr3_length: 16
cdr3_nt: TGTGCCAGCAGTGTGATTGTAAGGGGGCGTAATGAAAAACTGTTTTTT
cdr3_aa: CASSVIVRGRNEKLFF

j_call: TRBJ2-7
clone_size: -
v_call: TRBV27
d_call: TRBD2
cdr3_length: 14
cdr3_nt: TGTGCCAGCAGTTTATCCCTAGCGGGAGACGAGCAGTACTTC
cdr3_aa: CASSLSLAGDEQYF

j_call: TRBJ2-1
clone_size: -
v_call: TRBV5-1
d_call: TRBD2
cdr3_length: 16
cdr3_nt: TGCGCCAGCAGCTTGGCCCCGGGACTAACTTACAATGAGCAGTTCTTC
cdr3_aa: CASSLAPGLTYNEQFF

j_call: TRBJ1-2
clone_size: -
v_call: TRBV5-4
d_call: -
cdr3_length: 13
cdr3_nt: TGTGCCAGCAGCCGGGACTGGGCTGGTGGCTACACCTTC
cdr3_aa: CASSRDWAGGYTF

j_call: TRBJ2-3
clone_size: -
v_call: TRBV30
d_call: -
cdr3_length: 17
cdr3_nt: TGTGCCTGGAGTGCACGCGGCAGGAGGGCAAGCACAGATACGCAGTATTTT
cdr3_aa: CAWSARGRRASTDTQYF

j_call: TRBJ1-4
clone_size: -
v_call: TRBV7-9
d_call: -
cdr3_length: 15
cdr3_nt: TGTGCCAGCAGTCCGGGGGAATCCCGAAATGAAAAACTGTTTTTT
cdr3_aa: CASSPGESRNEKLFF

j_call: TRBJ2-3
clone_size: -
v_call: TRBV6-5
d_call: -
cdr3_length: 16
cdr3_nt: TGTGCCAGCAGTTACTCGACGATAGGGGGCACAGATACGCAGTATTTT
cdr3_aa: CASSYSTIGGTDTQYF

j_call: TRBJ1-2
clone_size: -
v_call: TRBV9
d_call: -
cdr3_length: 15
cdr3_nt: TGTGCCAGCAGCGTAGCGGGAAACAGAGCCTATGGCTACACCTTC
cdr3_aa: CASSVAGNRAYGYTF

j_call: TRBJ2-3
clone_size: -
v_call: TRBV28
d_call: -
cdr3_length: 14
cdr3_nt: TGTGCCATCTCCTCTTTCGCGAGCACAGATACGCAGTATTTT
cdr3_aa: CAISSFASTDTQYF